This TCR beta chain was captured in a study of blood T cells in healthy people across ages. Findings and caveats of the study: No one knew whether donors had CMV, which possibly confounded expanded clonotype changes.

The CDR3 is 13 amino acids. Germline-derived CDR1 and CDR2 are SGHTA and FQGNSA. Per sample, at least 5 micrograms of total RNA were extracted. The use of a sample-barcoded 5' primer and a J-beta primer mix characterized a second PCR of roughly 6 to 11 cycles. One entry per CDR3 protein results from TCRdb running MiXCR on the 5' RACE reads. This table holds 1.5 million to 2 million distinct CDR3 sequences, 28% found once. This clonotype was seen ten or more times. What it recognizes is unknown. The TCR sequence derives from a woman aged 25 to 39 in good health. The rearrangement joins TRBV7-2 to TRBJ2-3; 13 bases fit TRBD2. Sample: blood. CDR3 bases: TGTGATGGGACTAGCGGGATCACAGATACGCAGTATTTT. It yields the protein CDGTSGITDTQYF.